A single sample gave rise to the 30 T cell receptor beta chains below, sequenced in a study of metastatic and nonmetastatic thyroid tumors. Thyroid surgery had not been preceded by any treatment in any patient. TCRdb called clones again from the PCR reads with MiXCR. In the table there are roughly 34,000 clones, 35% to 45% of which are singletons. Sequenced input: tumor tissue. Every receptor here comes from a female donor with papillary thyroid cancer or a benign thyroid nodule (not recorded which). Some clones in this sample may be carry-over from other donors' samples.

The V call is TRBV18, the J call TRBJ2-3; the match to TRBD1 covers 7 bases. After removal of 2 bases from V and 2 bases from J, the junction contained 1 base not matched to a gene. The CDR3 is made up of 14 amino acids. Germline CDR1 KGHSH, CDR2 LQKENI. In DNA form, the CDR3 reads TGTGCCAGCTCACCAGGACAGGACACAGATACGCAGTATTTT. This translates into CASSPGQDTDTQYF.

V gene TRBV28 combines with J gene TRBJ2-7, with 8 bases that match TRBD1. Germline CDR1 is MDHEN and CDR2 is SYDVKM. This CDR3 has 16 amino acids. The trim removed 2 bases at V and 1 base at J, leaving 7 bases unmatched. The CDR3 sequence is CASSLVGQGLSYEQYF. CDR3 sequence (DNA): TGTGCCAGCAGTTTAGTAGGACAGGGCCTTTCCTACGAGCAGTACTTC.

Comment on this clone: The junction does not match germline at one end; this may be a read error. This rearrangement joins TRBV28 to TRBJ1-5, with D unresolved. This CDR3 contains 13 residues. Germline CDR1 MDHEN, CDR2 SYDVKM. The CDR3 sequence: CASTPQWGPPKHF. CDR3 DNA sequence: TGTGCCAGCACCCCTCAGTGGGGTCCGCCCAAGCATTTT. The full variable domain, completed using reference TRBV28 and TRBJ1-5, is DVKVTQSSRYLVKRTGEKVFLECVQDMDHENMFWYRQDPGLGLRLIYFSYDVKMKEKGDIPEGYSVSREKKERFSLILESASTNQTSMYLCASTPQWGPPKHFGDGTRLSIL.

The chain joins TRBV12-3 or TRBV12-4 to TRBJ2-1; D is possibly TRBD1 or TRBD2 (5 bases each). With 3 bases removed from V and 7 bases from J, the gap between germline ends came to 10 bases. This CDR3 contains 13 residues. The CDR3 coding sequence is TGTGCCAGCAGTTTTAGGGGACCAAATGAGCAGTTCTTC. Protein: CASSFRGPNEQFF.

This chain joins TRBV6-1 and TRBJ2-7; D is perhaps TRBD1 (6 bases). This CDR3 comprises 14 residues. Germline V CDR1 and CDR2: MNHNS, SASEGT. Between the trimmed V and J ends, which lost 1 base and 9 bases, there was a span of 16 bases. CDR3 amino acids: CASSEDRASRGQYF. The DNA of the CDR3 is TGTGCCAGCAGTGAAGACAGGGCCTCTCGAGGGCAGTACTTC.

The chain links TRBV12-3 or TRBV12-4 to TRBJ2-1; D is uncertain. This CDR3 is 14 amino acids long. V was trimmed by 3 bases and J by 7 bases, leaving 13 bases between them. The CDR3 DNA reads TGTGCCAGCAGTTTGGCAGTTTTTGGGAATGAGCAGTTCTTC. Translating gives CASSLAVFGNEQFF.

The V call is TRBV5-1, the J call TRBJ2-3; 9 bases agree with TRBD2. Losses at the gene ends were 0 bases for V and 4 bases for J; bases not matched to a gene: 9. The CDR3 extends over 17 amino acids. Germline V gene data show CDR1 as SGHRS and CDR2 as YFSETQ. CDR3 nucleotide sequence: TGCGCCAGCAGCTTGGCGGCGGGGGGGTGGACCTCAGATACGCAGTATTTT. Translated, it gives CASSLAAGGWTSDTQYF.

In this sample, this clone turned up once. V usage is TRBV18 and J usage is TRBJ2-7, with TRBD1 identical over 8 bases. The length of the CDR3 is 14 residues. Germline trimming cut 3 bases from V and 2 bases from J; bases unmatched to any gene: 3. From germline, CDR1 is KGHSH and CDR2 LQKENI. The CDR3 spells CASSPSRGPYEQYF. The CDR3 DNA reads TGTGCCAGCTCACCCTCCAGGGGGCCCTACGAGCAGTACTTC.

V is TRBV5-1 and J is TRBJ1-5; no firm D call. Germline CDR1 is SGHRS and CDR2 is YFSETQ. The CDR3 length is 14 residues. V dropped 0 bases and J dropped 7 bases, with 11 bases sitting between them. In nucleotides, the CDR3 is TGCGCCAGCAGCTTGGAGGGCACTGGGCAGCCCCAGCATTTT. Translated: CASSLEGTGQPQHF.

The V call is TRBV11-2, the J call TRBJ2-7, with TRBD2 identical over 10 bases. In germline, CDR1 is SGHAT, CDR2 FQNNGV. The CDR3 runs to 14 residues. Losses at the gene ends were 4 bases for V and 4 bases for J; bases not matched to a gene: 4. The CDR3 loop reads CASSWSGGAYEQYF. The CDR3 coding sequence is TGTGCCAGCAGCTGGAGCGGGGGGGCGTACGAGCAGTACTTC. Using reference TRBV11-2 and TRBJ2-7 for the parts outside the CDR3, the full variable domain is EAGVAQSPRYKIIEKRQSVAFWCNPISGHATLYWYQQILGQGPKLLIQFQNNGVVDDSQLPKDRFSAERLKGVDSTLKIQPAKLEDSAVYLCASSWSGGAYEQYFGPGTRLTVT.

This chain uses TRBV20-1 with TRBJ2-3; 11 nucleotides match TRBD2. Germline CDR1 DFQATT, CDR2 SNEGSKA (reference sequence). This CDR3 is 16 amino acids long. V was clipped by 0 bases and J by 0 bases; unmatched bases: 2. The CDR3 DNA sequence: TGCAGTGCTAGAGATAGCGGGGGGGCCAGCACAGATACGCAGTATTTT. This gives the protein CSARDSGGASTDTQYF.

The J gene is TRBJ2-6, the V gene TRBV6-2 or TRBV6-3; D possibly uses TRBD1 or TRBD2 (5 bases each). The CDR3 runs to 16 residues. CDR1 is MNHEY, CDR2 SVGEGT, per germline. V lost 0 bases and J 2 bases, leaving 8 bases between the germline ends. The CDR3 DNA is TGTGCCAGCAGTTACTCGCGAGGGGCTGGGGCCAACGTCCTGACTTTC. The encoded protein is CASSYSRGAGANVLTF.

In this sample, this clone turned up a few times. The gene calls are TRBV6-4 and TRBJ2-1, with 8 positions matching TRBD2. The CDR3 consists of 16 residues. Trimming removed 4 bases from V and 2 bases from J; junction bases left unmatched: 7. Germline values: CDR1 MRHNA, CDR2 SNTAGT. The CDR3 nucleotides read TGTGCCAGCAGTGTCCAGACTAGCGTAACCTACAATGAGCAGTTCTTC. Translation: CASSVQTSVTYNEQFF.

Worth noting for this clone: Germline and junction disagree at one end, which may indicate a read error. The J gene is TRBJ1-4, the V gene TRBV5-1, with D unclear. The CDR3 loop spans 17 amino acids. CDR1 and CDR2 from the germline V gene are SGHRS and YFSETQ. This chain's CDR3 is CTSSSPPGRATNEKLFF. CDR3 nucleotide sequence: TGCACCAGCAGCTCCCCACCTGGACGAGCAACTAATGAAAAACTGTTTTTT.

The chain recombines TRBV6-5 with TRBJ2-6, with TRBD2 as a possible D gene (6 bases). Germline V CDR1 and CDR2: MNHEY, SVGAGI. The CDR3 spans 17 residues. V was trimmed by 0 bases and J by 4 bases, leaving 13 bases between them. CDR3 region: CASSYSGGGGGANVLTF. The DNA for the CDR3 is TGTGCCAGCAGTTACTCCGGAGGAGGAGGGGGGGCCAACGTCCTGACTTTC.

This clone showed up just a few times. The CDR3 region is CASRTGRTYNEQFF. CDR3 in DNA: TGTGCCAGCAGGACAGGGAGGACCTACAATGAGCAGTTCTTC. The chain is built from TRBV2 and TRBJ2-1, with D possibly matching TRBD1 (7 bases). This CDR3 is 14 amino acids long. V lost 6 bases to trimming and J lost 2 bases, with 11 bases between them. The germline V gene has CDR1 SNHLY and CDR2 FYNNEI.

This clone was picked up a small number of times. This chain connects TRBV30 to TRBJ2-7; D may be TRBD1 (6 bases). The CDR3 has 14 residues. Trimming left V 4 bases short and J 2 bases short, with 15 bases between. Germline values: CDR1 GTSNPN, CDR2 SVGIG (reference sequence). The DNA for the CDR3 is TGTGCCTGGACGCCTCAGGGGTATCCCTACGAGCAGTACTTC. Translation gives CAWTPQGYPYEQYF. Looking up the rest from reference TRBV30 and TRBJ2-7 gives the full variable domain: SQTIHQWPATLVQPVGSPLSLECTVEGTSNPNLYWYRQAAGRGLQLLFYSVGIGQISSEVPQNLSASRPQDRQFILSSKKLLLSDSGFYLCAWTPQGYPYEQYFGPGTRLTVT.

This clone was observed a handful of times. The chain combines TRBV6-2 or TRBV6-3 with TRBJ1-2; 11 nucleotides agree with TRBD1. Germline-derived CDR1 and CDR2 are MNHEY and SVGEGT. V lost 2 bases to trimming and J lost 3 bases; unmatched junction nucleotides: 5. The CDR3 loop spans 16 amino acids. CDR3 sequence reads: CASSYRGQGAHYGYTF. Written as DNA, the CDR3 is TGTGCCAGCAGTTACAGAGGACAGGGGGCCCACTATGGCTACACCTTC.

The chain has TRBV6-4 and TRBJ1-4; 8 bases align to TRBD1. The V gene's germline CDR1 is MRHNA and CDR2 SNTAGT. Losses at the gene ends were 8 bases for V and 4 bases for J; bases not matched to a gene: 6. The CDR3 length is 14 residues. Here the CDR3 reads CASGTTGVNEKLFF. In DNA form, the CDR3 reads TGTGCCAGCGGAACGACAGGGGTTAATGAAAAACTGTTTTTT.

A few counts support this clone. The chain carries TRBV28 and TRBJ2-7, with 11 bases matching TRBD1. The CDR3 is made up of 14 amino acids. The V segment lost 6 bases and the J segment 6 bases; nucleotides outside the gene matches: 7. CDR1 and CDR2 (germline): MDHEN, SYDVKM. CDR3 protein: CASRTTGTGGEQYF. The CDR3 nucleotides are TGTGCCAGCAGGACAACCGGGACAGGGGGCGAGCAGTACTTC.

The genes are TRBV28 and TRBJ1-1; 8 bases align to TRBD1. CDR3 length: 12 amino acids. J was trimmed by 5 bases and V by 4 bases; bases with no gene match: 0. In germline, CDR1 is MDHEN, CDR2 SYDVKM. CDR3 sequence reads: CASSWTGTEAFF. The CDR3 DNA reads TGTGCCAGCAGTTGGACAGGGACTGAAGCTTTCTTT. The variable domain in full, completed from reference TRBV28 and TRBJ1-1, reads DVKVTQSSRYLVKRTGEKVFLECVQDMDHENMFWYRQDPGLGLRLIYFSYDVKMKEKGDIPEGYSVSREKKERFSLILESASTNQTSMYLCASSWTGTEAFFGQGTRLTVV.

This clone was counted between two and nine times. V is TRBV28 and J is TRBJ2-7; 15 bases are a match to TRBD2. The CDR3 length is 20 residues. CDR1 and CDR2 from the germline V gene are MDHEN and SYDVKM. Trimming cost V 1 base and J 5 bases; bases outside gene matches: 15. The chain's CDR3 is CASSLSLGLAGGSDLDEQYF. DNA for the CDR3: TGTGCCAGCAGTTTATCCCTTGGACTAGCGGGGGGGTCTGATTTGGACGAGCAGTACTTC.

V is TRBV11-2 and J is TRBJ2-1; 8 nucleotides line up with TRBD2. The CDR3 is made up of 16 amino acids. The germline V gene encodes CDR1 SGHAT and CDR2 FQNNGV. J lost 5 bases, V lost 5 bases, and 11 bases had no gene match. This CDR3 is CASSPTQREMHNEQFF. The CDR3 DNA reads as TGTGCCAGCAGCCCTACCCAGCGGGAGATGCACAATGAGCAGTTCTTC. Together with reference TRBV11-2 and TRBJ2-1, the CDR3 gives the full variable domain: EAGVAQSPRYKIIEKRQSVAFWCNPISGHATLYWYQQILGQGPKLLIQFQNNGVVDDSQLPKDRFSAERLKGVDSTLKIQPAKLEDSAVYLCASSPTQREMHNEQFFGPGTRLTVL.

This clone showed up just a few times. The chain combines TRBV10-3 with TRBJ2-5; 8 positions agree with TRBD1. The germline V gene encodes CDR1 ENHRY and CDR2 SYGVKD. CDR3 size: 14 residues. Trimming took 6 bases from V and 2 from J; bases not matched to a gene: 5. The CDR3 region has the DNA TGTGCCATCAGGGGGACAGGTTCACAAGAGACCCAGTACTTC. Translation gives CAIRGTGSQETQYF.

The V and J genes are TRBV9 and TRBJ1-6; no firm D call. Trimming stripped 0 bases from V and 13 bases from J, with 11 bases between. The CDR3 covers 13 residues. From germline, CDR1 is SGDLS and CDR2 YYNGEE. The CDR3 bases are TGTGCCAGCAGCGTAGACTCGTTGGGGCCCCTCCACTTT. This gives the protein CASSVDSLGPLHF.

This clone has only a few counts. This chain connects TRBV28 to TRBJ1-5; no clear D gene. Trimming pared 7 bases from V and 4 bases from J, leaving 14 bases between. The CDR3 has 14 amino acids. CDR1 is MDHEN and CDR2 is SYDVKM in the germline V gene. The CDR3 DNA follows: TGTGCCAGCAATCGAGACGTACGGAATCAGCCCCAGCATTTT. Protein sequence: CASNRDVRNQPQHF.

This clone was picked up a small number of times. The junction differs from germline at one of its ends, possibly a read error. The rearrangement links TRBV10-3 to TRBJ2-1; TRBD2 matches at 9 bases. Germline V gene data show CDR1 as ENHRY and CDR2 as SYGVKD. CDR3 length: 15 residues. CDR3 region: CAISGAGGDYNEQLF. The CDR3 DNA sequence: TGTGCCATCAGTGGCGCGGGAGGGGACTACAATGAGCAGCTCTTC.

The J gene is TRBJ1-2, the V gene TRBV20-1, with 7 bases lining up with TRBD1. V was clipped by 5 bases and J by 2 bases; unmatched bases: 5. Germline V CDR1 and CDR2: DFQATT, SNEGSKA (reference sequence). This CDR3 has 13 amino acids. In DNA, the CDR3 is TGCAGTGCTGGAACAGGGGCAAACTATGGCTACACCTTC. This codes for CSAGTGANYGYTF.

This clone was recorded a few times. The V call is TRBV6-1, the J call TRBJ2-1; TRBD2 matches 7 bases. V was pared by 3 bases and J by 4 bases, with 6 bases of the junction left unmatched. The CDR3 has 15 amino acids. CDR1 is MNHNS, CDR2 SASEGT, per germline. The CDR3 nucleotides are TGTGCCAGCAGTGACGGCGGGAGATATTACAATGAGCAGTTCTTC. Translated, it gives CASSDGGRYYNEQFF.

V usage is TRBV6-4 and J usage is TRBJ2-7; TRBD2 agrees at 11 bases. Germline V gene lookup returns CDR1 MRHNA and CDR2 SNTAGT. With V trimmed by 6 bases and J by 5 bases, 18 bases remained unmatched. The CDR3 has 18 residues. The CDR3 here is CASRADKDTSGRVNEQYF. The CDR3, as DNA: TGTGCCAGCAGAGCCGACAAAGATACTAGCGGGAGAGTGAACGAGCAGTACTTC.